This TCR beta chain was captured in a study of T cell responses to AZD1222 COVID-19 vaccine. The V and J ends lost 4 bases and 1 base respectively, with 8 bases between them. CDR3 size: 15 residues. Germline V gene data show CDR1 as LNHDA and CDR2 as SQIVND (reference sequence). On this clone: The antigen remains undetermined.

The protocol was immunoSEQ multiplex PCR, while the TCRdb copy is restricted to in-frame clones and leaves out a portion. In the table there are roughly 100,000 clones, 85% to 90% of which are singletons. Whole-study findings and limits: At study baseline, merely five or six AZD1222 recipients were seropositive. The donors showed a predominance of white British ancestry and of females, with possible underestimation of clonal diversity.

J is TRBJ2-6 and V is TRBV19; TRBD1 is a possible D gene (5 bases). This sample comprised peripheral blood, obtained on day 0 of AZD1222 vaccination. The clonotype comes from an adult in good health. CDR3 nucleotide sequence: TGTGCCAGTAGTACCAGACAGTCTGGGGCCAACGTCCTGACTTTC. It codes for CASSTRQSGANVLTF. The full variable domain, its missing parts supplied by reference TRBV19 and TRBJ2-6, is DGGITQSPKYLFRKEGQNVTLSCEQNLNHDAMYWYRQDPGQGLRLIYYSQIVNDFQKGDIAEGYSVSREKKESFPLTVTSAQKNPTAFYLCASSTRQSGANVLTFGAGSRLTVL.